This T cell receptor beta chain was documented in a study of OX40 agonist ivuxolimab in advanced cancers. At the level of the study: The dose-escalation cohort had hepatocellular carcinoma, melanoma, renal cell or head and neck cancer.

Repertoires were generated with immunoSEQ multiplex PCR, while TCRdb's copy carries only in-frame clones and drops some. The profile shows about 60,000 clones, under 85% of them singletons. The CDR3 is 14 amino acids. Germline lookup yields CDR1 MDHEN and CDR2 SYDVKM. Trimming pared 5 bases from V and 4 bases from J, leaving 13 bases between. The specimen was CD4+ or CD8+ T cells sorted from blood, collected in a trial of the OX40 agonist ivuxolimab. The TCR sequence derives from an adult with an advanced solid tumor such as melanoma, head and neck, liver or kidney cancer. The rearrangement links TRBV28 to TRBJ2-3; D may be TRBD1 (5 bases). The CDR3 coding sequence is TGTGCCAGCAGTCCGGCAACAGGCGCAGATACGCAGTATTTT. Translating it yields CASSPATGADTQYF.